These T cell receptor beta chains were read from a single sample in a study of blood T cell repertoires in COVID-19. TCRdb's table, derived via immunoSEQ multiplex PCR, lists solely in-frame clones and lacks some. This table holds 55,000 or so clones, around 84% found once. Input material: peripheral blood. The receptors stem from a human donor in a cohort sampled during active or convalescent COVID-19. CDR3s include the opening cysteine and the closing phenylalanine or tryptophan. Each record gives: clone size, D gene, J gene, V gene, CDR3 protein, CDR3 DNA. D genes are given only for firm matches. Some rows mark clone size as missing; the rest say once, few, many or name a class of expanded clone.

NA	NA	TRBJ1-3	TRBV7-2	CASSITPSSGNTIYF	TGTGCCAGCAGCATCACACCGTCCTCTGGAAACACCATATATTTT
NA	TRBD1	TRBJ1-2	TRBV6-5	CASSFRTGTGENGYTF	TGTGCCAGCAGTTTTCGGACCGGGACAGGGGAAAATGGCTACACCTTC
NA	TRBD1	TRBJ2-7	TRBV30	CACQPRDRGPGEQYF	TGTGCCTGCCAACCCCGGGACAGGGGCCCGGGCGAGCAGTACTTC
once	NA	TRBJ1-1	TRBV7-2	CASSLAHRGMNTEAFF	TGTGCCAGCAGCTTAGCGCATCGGGGGATGAACACTGAAGCTTTCTTT
NA	TRBD2	TRBJ2-7	TRBV6-5	CASSYSRTSGIYEQYF	TGTGCCAGCAGTTACTCAAGGACTAGCGGGATCTACGAGCAGTACTTC
few	TRBD1	TRBJ2-2	TRBV6-2/TRBV6-3	CASSRDRSDTGELFF	TGTGCCAGCAGTCGGGACAGGTCAGATACCGGGGAGCTGTTTTTT
few	NA	TRBJ1-5	TRBV2	CASRGGGTGSAQHF	TGTGCCAGCAGGGGAGGTGGAACGGGGAGCGCCCAGCATTTT
NA	NA	TRBJ1-3	TRBV7-8	CASRPRTRRAIYF	TGTGCCAGCAGACCACGGACGCGGAGGGCCATATATTTT
NA	TRBD1	TRBJ1-1	TRBV9	CASNQGENTEAFF	TGTGCCAGCAACCAGGGGGAGAACACTGAAGCTTTCTTT
NA	NA	TRBJ1-2	TRBV18	CASSPPTGGGYTF	TGTGCCAGCTCACCACCAACGGGTGGGGGCTACACCTTC
NA	NA	TRBJ2-7	TRBV6-5	CASSPAYEQYF	TGTGCCAGCAGCCCCGCCTACGAGCAGTACTTC
NA	NA	TRBJ2-3	TRBV7-2	CASSTTDTGTDTQYF	TGTGCCAGCAGCACGACAGACACGGGCACAGATACGCAGTATTTT
NA	TRBD1	TRBJ1-1	TRBV12-3/TRBV12-4	CASSGQGGTEAFF	TGTGCCAGCAGTGGACAGGGTGGCACTGAAGCTTTCTTT
NA	NA	TRBJ2-3	TRBV5-5	CASSSPPGEGTDTQYF	TGTGCCAGCAGCTCTCCGCCGGGGGAAGGCACAGATACGCAGTATTTT
NA	NA	TRBJ1-6	TRBV18	CASSFGQGNNSPLHF	TGTGCCAGCTCCTTTGGCCAGGGGAATAATTCACCCCTCCACTTT
NA	NA	TRBJ2-3	TRBV21-1	CASSKPAGDVDTQYF	TGTGCCAGCAGCAAACCAGCGGGGGACGTAGATACGCAGTATTTT